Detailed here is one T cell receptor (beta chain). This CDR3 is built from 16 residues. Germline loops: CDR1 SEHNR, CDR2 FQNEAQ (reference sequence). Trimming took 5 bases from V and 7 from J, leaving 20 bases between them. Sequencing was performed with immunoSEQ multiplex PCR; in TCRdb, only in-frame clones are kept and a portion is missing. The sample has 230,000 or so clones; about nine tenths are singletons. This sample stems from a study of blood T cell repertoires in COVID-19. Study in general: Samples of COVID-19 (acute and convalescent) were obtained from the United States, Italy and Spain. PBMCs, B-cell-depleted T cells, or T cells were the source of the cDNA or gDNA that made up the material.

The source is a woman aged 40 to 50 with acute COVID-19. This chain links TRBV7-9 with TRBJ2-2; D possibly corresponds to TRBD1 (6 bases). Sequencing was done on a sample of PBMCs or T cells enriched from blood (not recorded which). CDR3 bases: TGTGCCAGCAGCATCAGACAGGTGCGGGTCGGCGGGGAGCTGTTTTTT. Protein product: CASSIRQVRVGGELFF.